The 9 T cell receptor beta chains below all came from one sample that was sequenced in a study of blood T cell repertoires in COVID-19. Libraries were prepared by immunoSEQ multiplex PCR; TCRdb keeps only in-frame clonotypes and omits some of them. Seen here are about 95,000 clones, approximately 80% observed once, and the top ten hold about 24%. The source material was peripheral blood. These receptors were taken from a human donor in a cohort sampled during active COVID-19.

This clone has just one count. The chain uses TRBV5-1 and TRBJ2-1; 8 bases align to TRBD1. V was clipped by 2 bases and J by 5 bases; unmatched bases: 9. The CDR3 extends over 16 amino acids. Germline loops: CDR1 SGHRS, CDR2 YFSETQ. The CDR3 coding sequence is TGCGCCAGCAGCTTATCCGGGACAGGTGGTAACAATGAGCAGTTCTTC. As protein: CASSLSGTGGNNEQFF.

Here the CDR3 DNA reads TGTGCCAGCTCACCCGAAGGGGGAAGTAACTATGGCTACACCTTC. As protein: CASSPEGGSNYGYTF. The chain couples TRBV18 to TRBJ1-2; possible D gene TRBD1, 6 bases. The CDR3 has 15 residues. V lost 3 bases and J 1 base, leaving 12 bases between the germline ends. The germline CDR1 and CDR2 sequences are KGHSH and LQKENI.

The CDR3 protein is CASSLTSGNIQYF. Written as DNA, the CDR3 is TGCGCCAGCAGCCTCACGTCGGGGAACATTCAGTACTTC. The chain couples TRBV5-1 to TRBJ2-4, with D maybe TRBD2 (5 bases). CDR3 length equals 13 residues. V dropped 4 bases and J dropped 7 bases, with 12 bases sitting between them. In germline, CDR1 is SGHRS, CDR2 YFSETQ.

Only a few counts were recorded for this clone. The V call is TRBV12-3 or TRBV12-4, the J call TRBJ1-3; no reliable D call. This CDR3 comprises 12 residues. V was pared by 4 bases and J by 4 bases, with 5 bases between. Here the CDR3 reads CASSSRGNTIYF. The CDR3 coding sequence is TGTGCCAGCAGTTCCAGGGGAAACACCATATATTTT.

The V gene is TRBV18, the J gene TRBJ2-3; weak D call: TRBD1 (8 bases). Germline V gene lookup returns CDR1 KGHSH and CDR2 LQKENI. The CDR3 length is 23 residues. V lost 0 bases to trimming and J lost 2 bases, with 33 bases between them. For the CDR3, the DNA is TGTGCCAGCTCACCACCGCGACAGGGGATGGGGGGAACCGCTAGCGGAGACACAGATACGCAGTATTTT. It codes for CASSPPRQGMGGTASGDTDTQYF.

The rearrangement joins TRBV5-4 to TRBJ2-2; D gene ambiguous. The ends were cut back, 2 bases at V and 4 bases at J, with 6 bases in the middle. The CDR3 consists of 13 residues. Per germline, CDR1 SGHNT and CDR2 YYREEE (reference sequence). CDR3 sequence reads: CASSLLPTGELFF. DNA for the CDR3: TGTGCCAGCAGCTTACTTCCCACCGGGGAGCTGTTTTTT.

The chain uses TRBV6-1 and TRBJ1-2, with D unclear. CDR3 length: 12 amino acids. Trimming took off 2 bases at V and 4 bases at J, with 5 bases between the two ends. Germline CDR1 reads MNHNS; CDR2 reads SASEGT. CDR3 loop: CASSENSYGYTF. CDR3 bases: TGTGCCAGCAGTGAAAACAGCTATGGCTACACCTTC.

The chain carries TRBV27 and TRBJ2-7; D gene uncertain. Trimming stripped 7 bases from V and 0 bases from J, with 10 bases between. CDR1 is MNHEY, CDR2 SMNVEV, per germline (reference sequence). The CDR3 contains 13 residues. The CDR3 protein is CASKAPNSYEQYF. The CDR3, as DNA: TGTGCCAGCAAAGCGCCCAACTCCTACGAGCAGTACTTC.

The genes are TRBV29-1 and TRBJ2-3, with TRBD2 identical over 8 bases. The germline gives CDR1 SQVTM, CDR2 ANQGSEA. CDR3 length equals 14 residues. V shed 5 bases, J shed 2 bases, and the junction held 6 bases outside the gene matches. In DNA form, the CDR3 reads TGCAGCGTTCTCACTAGCGGTAACACAGATACGCAGTATTTT. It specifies CSVLTSGNTDTQYF.